This T cell receptor beta chain came from a study of T cell responses to AZD1222 COVID-19 vaccine (dated by TCRdb to about 2021). Study-wide context: AZD1222 recipients given second doses at about 4 weeks or at about 12 weeks were pooled, since spike-specific TCR depth and breadth were not found to differ between the two schedules. TCR sequencing covered about 230 trial participants: 200 to 210 given two doses of AZD1222 and 26 given two doses of MenACWY control vaccine. Trial participants were enrolled by age into 18-55, 56-69 and 70-plus year subgroups, with roughly 150, 30 and 60 TCR-sequenced participants respectively.

This sample's time point label indicates: baseline before first vaccination. The vaccinee samples were drawn from two UK trials, COV001 and COV002, one of which was a single-blind randomized controlled phase 2/3 trial testing AZD1222 (ChAdOx1 nCoV-19) in healthy adults. For TCRbeta chain sequencing, PBMC samples were collected from trial participants at day 0 and at day 28 after the second dose. Overall study outcomes, separate from this receptor: CD4 TCRs associated with the vaccine covered the entire spike protein, and the dominant responses were in regions 160-218 and 743-854. Spike-specific TCR breadth and depth rose significantly after two AZD1222 doses compared with day 0 and with MenACWY recipients. Participants were mostly white British and included more females than males, and it was suggested by the authors that clonal diversity may have been underestimated. In the small 56-69-year group, the increase in depth fell short of significance, most likely because of low power. Only six AZD1222 recipients were SARS-CoV-2 seropositive at baseline, limiting conclusions about previously exposed vaccinees. No day 14 peak-response samples were available, so repertoires were characterized only after the peak T cell response. Reportedly, close to half of the unique spike-specific TCRs recognized epitopes lying outside the regions that are mutated in the B.1.351 and B.1.1.7 variants.

From the germline V gene (reference sequence), CDR1 is LGHDT and CDR2 is YNNKEL. The junction shows trimming of 4 bases on V and 5 bases on J, plus 17 bases between the germline ends. The CDR3 starts with the cysteine, ends with the phenylalanine, and has 15 residues. Of all the DNA, just the CDR3 is kept, 45 bases in frame from base 1. The CDR3 regions of human TCRbeta chains were subjected to immunosequencing. Turning to the authors' computational methods: TCRs in the repertoires were matched against a reference library of SARS-CoV-2-specific TCRs that had been generated with the MIRA antigen-specificity platform. Breadth was defined as the fraction of unique TCRs that were SARS-CoV-2-associated, and depth was defined as the fraction of total T cells that were SARS-CoV-2-associated. Using the MIRA data, each spike-specific TCR was assigned both to the spike region to which the TCR was reactive and to a CD4 or CD8 class. Log10-transformed breadth and depth values were compared by one-way ANOVA with Sidak's multiple comparisons tests. TCRdb carries this immuneACCESS record with in-frame sequences only. Its versions omit some clonotypes, under half of them owing to an unresolved V gene in the studies checked, with the rest unexplained. V, J and clone size are those of that table, while D and trimming were read from the DNA. The sample table shows around 92,000 clones, and 80% to 90% are seen once. Roughly 10% of the sample comes from the top ten.

Comments on this clone: Its antigen target is currently unknown. No base quality information exists; no much larger clone differs at one position.

The source material was peripheral blood, sampled on day 0 of AZD1222 vaccination. The receptor comes from an adult in good health. The chain is assembled from TRBV3-1 (or the pseudogene TRBV3-2) and TRBJ1-2; a tentative D match to TRBD1 spans 5 bases. The bases read TGTGCCAGCAGCCCCGAAAAGAGGGGCTCGTATGGCTACACCTTC. It translates to CASSPEKRGSYGYTF.